This T cell receptor (beta chain) was sequenced in a study of blood T cell repertoires in COVID-19. Study-level background: Samples representing acute and convalescent COVID-19 were sourced from the United States, Italy and Spain.

Original data processing: Scientists estimated how many nucleated cells there were by amplifying reference gene primers. Data came from immunoSEQ multiplex PCR; TCRdb stores just in-frame clones and leaves some out. The DNA was the basis for D and trimming; V, J and clone size are from that table. The data hold a few hundred thousand clones, with around 90% observed a single time. There are 14 residues in the CDR3. V gave up 3 bases and J gave up 4 bases; unmatched junction bases: 0. CDR1 LGHNA and CDR2 YNFKEQ come from the germline V gene. This sequence was found in a woman aged 60-75 years with COVID-19, enrolled during active disease. The chain has TRBV4-2 and TRBJ2-2, with 9 nucleotides matching TRBD1. The specimen sequenced was peripheral blood. CDR3 bases: TGTGCCAGCAGCCAGGACAGGGGCACCGGGGAGCTGTTTTTT. This translates into CASSQDRGTGELFF.